A single count supports the clone carrying this T cell receptor (beta chain). What it binds is unknown. Germline V gene data show CDR1 as SQVTM and CDR2 as ANQGSEA. V lost 7 bases to trimming and J lost 6 bases; unmatched junction nucleotides: 5. The CDR3 sequence is 12 residues long. RNA transcripts yielded amplified TCR beta CDR3 regions. Using the HTBI primer set, a first-round RT-PCR was run on the TCR CDR3. Each CDR3 protein gets one entry after TCRdb re-called the multiplex PCR reads with MiXCR. The sample holds some 510,000 distinct CDR3 sequences, 46% seen once. The sample comes from a study of T cells in Graves' hyperthyroidism and ophthalmopathy. Study results and limitations: Ophthalmopathy could be told apart from stable hyperthyroidism with a 13 V-J model. Ophthalmopathy was model-predicted a median around 6.1 months pre-onset.

Patients aged 18 to 65 had newly diagnosed hyperthyroidism lasting under 2 months. The sequenced material came from peripheral blood or thyroid tissue (not recorded which). This TCR was recovered from a woman younger than 35 with Graves' hyperthyroidism. The V gene is TRBV29-1, the J gene TRBJ1-4, with 7 nucleotides matching TRBD1. The DNA for the CDR3 is TGCAGCGCGGGACAGCCTGATGAAAAACTGTTTTTT. Translating it yields CSAGQPDEKLFF.